The 9 T cell receptor beta chains reported below all come from one sample, sequenced in a study of blood T cell repertoires in COVID-19. The repertoire was sequenced with immunoSEQ multiplex PCR; TCRdb's copy has only in-frame clones and lacks some. The sample has hundreds of thousands of clones; 89% are singletons. Sequenced: PBMCs or T cells enriched from blood (not recorded which). The receptors were sampled from a woman aged 40 to 55 who had recovered from COVID-19.

CDR3 DNA: TGTGCCAGCAGACCCGCGGGGGGGTACGAGCAGTACTTC. This translates into CASRPAGGYEQYF. The V gene is TRBV12-3 or TRBV12-4, the J gene TRBJ2-7, with 9 bases fitting TRBD2. The CDR3 length is 13 residues. Trimming took 6 bases from V and 4 from J; bases not matched to a gene: 4.

J is TRBJ2-7 and V is TRBV7-8; 7 bases match TRBD2. From germline, CDR1 is SGHVS and CDR2 FQNEAQ. The length of the CDR3 is 15 residues. Germline trimming cut 7 bases from V and 2 bases from J; bases unmatched to any gene: 11. The CDR3 sequence is CASNPRPGLTYEQYF. In DNA form, the CDR3 reads TGTGCCAGCAACCCGAGACCGGGACTAACCTACGAGCAGTACTTC.

This chain links TRBV28 with TRBJ2-5; D not certain. The germline gives CDR1 MDHEN, CDR2 SYDVKM. Trimming removed 2 bases from V and 7 bases from J, with 11 bases in between. This CDR3 contains 13 residues. CDR3 sequence (DNA): TGTGCCAGCAGTTTACCCCCCCTGTGGACCCAGTACTTC. Its protein is CASSLPPLWTQYF. Filled out from reference TRBV28 and TRBJ2-5, the complete variable domain reads DVKVTQSSRYLVKRTGEKVFLECVQDMDHENMFWYRQDPGLGLRLIYFSYDVKMKEKGDIPEGYSVSREKKERFSLILESASTNQTSMYLCASSLPPLWTQYFGPGTRLLVL.

The chain links TRBV12-5 to TRBJ2-1, with 12 nucleotides matching TRBD2. The CDR3 is made up of 16 amino acids. From germline, CDR1 is LGHNT and CDR2 FRNRAP. J gave up 0 bases and V 7 bases, and 4 bases lay outside the gene matches. CDR3 amino acids: CASVGTSGSSYNEQFF. The DNA for the CDR3 is TGTGCTAGTGTCGGGACTAGCGGGTCCTCCTACAATGAGCAGTTCTTC.

This clone appeared a single time. The chain links TRBV15 to TRBJ2-4; the D gene is possibly TRBD1 (6 bases). There are 17 residues in the CDR3. Trimming removed 1 base at V and 0 bases at J, with 13 bases between. The V gene's germline CDR1 is LNHNV and CDR2 YYDKDF (reference sequence). The CDR3 reads CATSRVDRALAKNIQYF. The DNA of the CDR3 is TGTGCCACCAGCAGAGTGGACAGAGCGCTAGCCAAAAACATTCAGTACTTC.

The chain carries TRBV30 and TRBJ2-5, with D tentatively TRBD2 (6 bases). Deletions cut 3 bases from V and 5 bases from J, with 13 bases between. CDR3 size: 13 residues. CDR1 and CDR2 from the germline V gene are GTSNPN and SVGIG (reference sequence). CDR3 protein: CAWRRGGGETQYF. In nucleotides, the CDR3 is TGTGCCTGGAGGAGGGGCGGAGGGGAGACCCAGTACTTC. The entire variable domain, with the rest obtained from reference TRBV30 and TRBJ2-5, is as follows: SQTIHQWPATLVQPVGSPLSLECTVEGTSNPNLYWYRQAAGRGLQLLFYSVGIGQISSEVPQNLSASRPQDRQFILSSKKLLLSDSGFYLCAWRRGGGETQYFGPGTRLLVL.

This clone has just one count. The chain joins TRBV7-9 to TRBJ2-6; possible D gene TRBD2, 6 bases. Trimming removed 4 bases from V and 0 bases from J, with 19 bases in between. CDR3 length: 19 residues. Germline CDR1 reads SEHNR; CDR2 reads FQNEAQ (reference sequence). CDR3 region: CASSSRRGLSNSGANVLTF. CDR3 bases: TGTGCCAGCAGCTCCAGAAGGGGACTTTCCAACTCTGGGGCCAACGTCCTGACTTTC.

On this clone: The junction departs from the called germline gene at one end, perhaps through a read error. The rearrangement links TRBV30 to TRBJ1-4; tentative D call: TRBD1 (6 bases). CDR3 size: 11 residues. CDR1 and CDR2 (germline): GTSNPN, SVGIG (reference sequence). In nucleotides, the CDR3 is TGTGCCTGGACCGACCAAATCAGGACAGTGTTT. This gives the protein CAWTDQIRTVF.

This chain links TRBV7-3 with TRBJ1-1, with D possibly TRBD1 on 6 matching bases. V was trimmed by 1 base and J by 1 base, leaving 10 bases between them. The CDR3 covers 15 residues. Germline assignment: CDR1 SGHTA and CDR2 FQGTGA. The CDR3 protein is CASSLRAGENTEAFF. As DNA, the CDR3 is TGTGCCAGCAGCTTAAGGGCAGGGGAGAACACTGAAGCTTTCTTT.